These 7 T cell receptor beta chains came from one sample sequenced in a study of shared clonotypes between healthy human individuals. Some clones are missing from TCRdb's copy, which holds only in-frame ones; the method was immunoSEQ multiplex PCR. The table lists approximately 2.4 million clones, around 95% of them singletons, with less than 0.15% in the top ten. The sequencing sample was made of naive CD4+ T cells sorted from blood. This sample's subset: CD45RA+ positively selected. The origin of the receptors is a man between 18 and 35 years old in good health.

Written as DNA, the CDR3 is TGCGCCAGCAGTGTCGGCGGGAACACTGAAGCTTTCTTT. Amino acid sequence: CASSVGGNTEAFF. The chain carries TRBV10-2 and TRBJ1-1; D not resolved. V was clipped by 4 bases and J by 1 base, with 7 bases between them. The germline V gene has CDR1 WSHSY and CDR2 SAAADI. CDR3 length: 13 residues.

The chain combines TRBV28 with TRBJ2-3, with TRBD1 matching 9 bases. Germline trimming cut 6 bases from V and 3 bases from J; bases unmatched to any gene: 13. The germline V gene has CDR1 MDHEN and CDR2 SYDVKM. This CDR3 has 17 residues. The CDR3 loop is CASSPNQWDRDTDTQYF. Written as DNA, the CDR3 is TGTGCCAGCAGCCCTAACCAATGGGACAGGGATACAGATACGCAGTATTTT.

The rearrangement links TRBV7-2 to TRBJ2-7; 8 bases align to TRBD1. V dropped 5 bases and J dropped 4; count of bases not matched to a gene: 10. This CDR3 spans 15 amino acids. The germline CDR1 and CDR2 sequences are SGHTA and FQGNSA. This CDR3 reads CASSLTGGAPYEQYF. CDR3 DNA sequence: TGTGCCAGCAGCCTTACAGGGGGTGCTCCTTACGAGCAGTACTTC.

Only one count was recorded for this clone. This chain joins TRBV5-1 and TRBJ1-5, with D unresolved. From germline, CDR1 is SGHRS and CDR2 YFSETQ. The ends were cut back, 7 bases at V and 3 bases at J, with 14 bases in the middle. The CDR3 is made up of 14 amino acids. The CDR3 DNA reads as TGCGCCAGCGGAACCGGCGGTCCCAATCAGCCCCAGCATTTT. This gives the protein CASGTGGPNQPQHF.

This clone occurred once. V and J are TRBV7-2 and TRBJ1-2; TRBD1 is a possible D gene (5 bases). V lost 5 bases, J lost 8 bases, and 18 bases lay in between. The V gene's germline CDR1 is SGHTA and CDR2 FQGNSA. This CDR3 spans 14 amino acids. In nucleotides, the CDR3 is TGTGCCAGCAGCCTGAAGCGGACATCTGACGGCTACACCTTC. Protein product: CASSLKRTSDGYTF. Complete variable domain (other parts from reference TRBV7-2 and TRBJ1-2): GAGVSQSPSNKVTEKGKDVELRCDPISGHTALYWYRQSLGQGLEFLIYFQGNSAPDKSGLPSDRFSAERTGGSVSTLTIQRTQQEDSAVYLCASSLKRTSDGYTFGSGTRLTVV.

The chain is built from TRBV5-1 and TRBJ2-7, with D possibly matching TRBD1 (5 bases). V lost 2 bases, J lost 0 bases, and 12 bases lay in between. This CDR3 is built from 15 residues. Germline CDR1 reads SGHRS; CDR2 reads YFSETQ. The chain's CDR3 is CASSFGVRASYEQYF. DNA of the CDR3: TGCGCCAGCAGCTTTGGGGTCAGGGCCTCCTACGAGCAGTACTTC. Full variable domain (remainder filled in from reference TRBV5-1 and TRBJ2-7): KAGVTQTPRYLIKTRGQQVTLSCSPISGHRSVSWYQQTPGQGLQFLFEYFSETQRNKGNFPGRFSGRQFSNSRSEMNVSTLELGDSALYLCASSFGVRASYEQYFGPGTRLTVT.

V and J are TRBV10-3 and TRBJ2-3; 7 bases fit TRBD2. J gave up 4 bases and V 10 bases, and 5 bases lay outside the gene matches. There are 12 residues in the CDR3. Germline CDR1 is ENHRY and CDR2 is SYGVKD. CDR3 amino acids: CATHLAADTQYF. For the CDR3, the DNA is TGTGCCACACACCTAGCGGCAGATACGCAGTATTTT.